Each of the 10 T cell receptor beta chains below was sequenced from the same sample in a study of human T cells and chemical hapten exposure. A single record per CDR3 protein comes from TCRdb applying MiXCR to the RACE reads. The sample lists 150,000 to 200,000 distinct CDR3 sequences; around 24% were seen once. Time point reported: patch test 1, 2 weeks after DPC sensitization. Treatment given: therapeutic diphenylcyclopropenone sensitization with weekly scalp DPC. Specimen: whole blood, collected in connection with sensitization to the hapten diphenylcyclopropenone (DPC). The receptors shown here come from a woman in her forties or fifties with alopecia areata. Some clones in this sample may be carry-over from other donors' samples.

V is TRBV3-1 and J is TRBJ2-7; D uncertain. This CDR3 has 12 amino acids. Trimming cost V 2 bases and J 5 bases, with 7 bases left between them. Germline CDR1 is LGHDT and CDR2 is YNNKEL (reference sequence). The CDR3 sequence is CASSQRRDEQYF. As DNA, the CDR3 is TGTGCCAGCAGCCAAAGACGAGACGAGCAGTACTTC.

The chain links TRBV5-1 to TRBJ1-6, with 10 nucleotides matching TRBD1. CDR1 SGHRS and CDR2 YFSETQ come from the germline V gene. With 6 bases clipped from V and 8 bases from J, the junction kept 5 bases outside the gene matches. This CDR3 region has 14 residues. For the CDR3, the DNA is TGCGCCAGCACCACTGGGACAGGGGATTCACCCCTCCACTTT. It translates to CASTTGTGDSPLHF.

This clonotype has only a few counts. The rearrangement uses TRBV12-3 or TRBV12-4 and TRBJ2-7, with 9 bases matching TRBD2. V trimming: 1 base; J trimming: 3 bases; junction bases outside the gene matches: 4. The CDR3 has 15 residues. The CDR3 is CASSLGLAGIYEQYF. CDR3 sequence (DNA): TGTGCCAGCAGTTTAGGGCTAGCGGGGATCTACGAGCAGTACTTC.

This chain links TRBV4-1 with TRBJ2-1; weak D call: TRBD2 (5 bases). With 3 bases removed from V and 4 bases from J, the gap between germline ends came to 19 bases. This CDR3 spans 17 amino acids. Germline CDR1 is MGHRA and CDR2 is YSYEKL. The CDR3 reads CASSHDPGGRGYNEQFF. The CDR3 DNA reads as TGCGCCAGCAGCCACGACCCCGGCGGGCGCGGATACAATGAGCAGTTCTTC.

A single count supports this clonotype. J is TRBJ2-4 and V is TRBV5-1; 8 nucleotides line up with TRBD2. Germline V gene sequence: CDR1 SGHRS, CDR2 YFSETQ. The CDR3 spans 14 residues. Trimming took 3 bases from V and 8 from J; bases not matched to a gene: 7. CDR3 residues: CASSSGGGTDIQYF. In nucleotides, the CDR3 is TGCGCCAGCAGCTCGGGAGGGGGTACGGACATTCAGTACTTC. Filled out from reference TRBV5-1 and TRBJ2-4, the complete variable domain reads KAGVTQTPRYLIKTRGQQVTLSCSPISGHRSVSWYQQTPGQGLQFLFEYFSETQRNKGNFPGRFSGRQFSNSRSEMNVSTLELGDSALYLCASSSGGGTDIQYFGAGTRLSVL.

This clonotype showed up just once. The chain recombines TRBV20-1 with TRBJ2-3, with TRBD2 identical over 13 bases. The CDR3 totals 19 residues. The germline gives CDR1 DFQATT, CDR2 SNEGSKA (reference sequence). V gave up 2 bases and J gave up 8 bases; unmatched junction bases: 19. CDR3 residues: CSARLWTSGSLATPGTQYF. The CDR3 DNA reads as TGCAGTGCTAGACTATGGACTAGCGGGAGCCTCGCGACCCCTGGTACGCAGTATTTT.

The chain recombines TRBV29-1 with TRBJ2-1, with TRBD1 identical over 10 bases. Germline V gene lookup returns CDR1 SQVTM and CDR2 ANQGSEA. The junction had 10 bases not matched to a gene; V was cut back by 0 bases and J by 8 bases. CDR3 length equals 16 residues. The DNA for the CDR3 is TGCAGCGTTGAAGATGGTTGGGGACAGGGGTTCCATGAGCAGTTCTTC. This gives the protein CSVEDGWGQGFHEQFF.

This clonotype showed up just a few times. The chain has TRBV30 and TRBJ2-3; D gene unclear. CDR1 is GTSNPN and CDR2 is SVGIG in the germline V gene (reference sequence). This CDR3 contains 17 residues. V shed 0 bases and J shed 4 bases, with 20 bases lying between them. CDR3 sequence (DNA): TGTGCCTGGAGTGTACGGCCTGTCTTAGGTGCGGCAGATACGCAGTATTTT. Its translation: CAWSVRPVLGAADTQYF.

There are a few counts of this clonotype. The gene calls are TRBV20-1 and TRBJ2-1, with 8 bases that match TRBD2. V was clipped by 4 bases and J by 8 bases; unmatched bases: 13. The CDR3 is made up of 15 amino acids. Germline V gene data show CDR1 as DFQATT and CDR2 as SNEGSKA (reference sequence). The CDR3 spells CSATLPAGGPHEQFF. CDR3 bases: TGCAGTGCTACCCTGCCGGCGGGAGGCCCCCATGAGCAGTTCTTC.

This clonotype was recorded a few times. The chain joins TRBV20-1 to TRBJ2-7, with a tentative D call TRBD1 (6 bases). The ends were cut back, 3 bases at V and 4 bases at J, with 16 bases in the middle. Germline CDR1 DFQATT, CDR2 SNEGSKA (reference sequence). This CDR3 is built from 14 residues. The CDR3 spells CSASSTGLFYEQYF. CDR3 sequence (DNA): TGCAGTGCTAGCAGCACAGGGCTTTTTTACGAGCAGTACTTC.